This TCR beta chain was sequenced in a study of blood T cell repertoires in COVID-19. Study summary: Whether acute or convalescent, the COVID-19 samples came from the United States, Italy and Spain.

V lost 3 bases, J lost 7 bases, and 3 bases stayed unmatched. The length of the CDR3 is 13 residues. CDR1 is SGDLS, CDR2 YYNGEE, per germline. TCRdb keeps only in-frame clones here, not all; method: immunoSEQ multiplex PCR. The table includes around 300,000 clones, roughly 89% detected once. Sequenced: PBMCs or T cells enriched from blood (not recorded which). The TCR comes from an older woman who had recovered from COVID-19. The V and J genes are TRBV9 and TRBJ2-2; 7 bases are shared with TRBD1. The CDR3 protein is CASSGQGVGELFF. As DNA, the CDR3 is TGTGCCAGCAGCGGACAGGGTGTCGGGGAGCTGTTTTTT.